The clone carrying this TCR beta chain was seen many times. Its antigen is as yet unknown. From 2 million PBMCs stored at -80 C, the unsorted libraries were generated. The entry originates in a study of neurological immune-mediated disorders. The cDNA was synthesized by 5'RACE incorporating 10-nucleotide random UMIs. TCRdb called the 5' RACE reads again in MiXCR, with one record for every CDR3 protein. The sample has roughly 60,000 distinct CDR3 sequences, 10% to 12% seen once; the top ten hold approximately 1.8%. The CDR3 is 13 amino acids. The junction had 11 bases not matched to a gene; V was cut back by 6 bases and J by 11 bases. Germline V gene data show CDR1 as MNHEY and CDR2 as SVGAGI. Study-level results: HTLV-1-associated myelopathy showed the most TCR clonal expansion; multiple sclerosis the least, below healthy controls. No expanded-clone CDR3 amino acid sequence recurred across subjects, suggesting private TCR-beta repertoires.

This chain uses TRBV6-5 with TRBJ1-1; 8 bases match TRBD1. The TCR originated in a man aged 60 to 69 in good health. Material for sequencing was PBMCs. DNA for the CDR3: TGTGCCAGCAGCAAGACGGGACAGGCCGCGGCTTTCTTT. It encodes CASSKTGQAAAFF.